The subject of this entry is one TCR beta chain. The data originate from a study of blood T cell repertoires in COVID-19. Overall study: The cDNA or gDNA used as material had been derived from T cells, B-cell-depleted T cells, or PBMCs.

With V trimmed by 7 bases and J by 9 bases, 17 bases remained unmatched. The V gene's germline CDR1 is MDHEN and CDR2 SYDVKM. There are 16 residues in the CDR3. Across fewer than 25 US areas, participants ranged in age from roughly 18 to 95 years. Cohort 3 donors counted as recovered after two negative PCRs, clearance, or resolved symptoms. Here immunoSEQ multiplex PCR was the method, and the copy in TCRdb shows in-frame clones only, minus some. The table lists 140,000 to 150,000 clones, about nine tenths of them singletons. The rearrangement links TRBV28 to TRBJ2-4; TRBD2 agrees at 8 bases. The clonotype comes from a man in his 60s who had recovered from COVID-19. Material: PBMCs or T cells enriched from blood (not recorded which). CDR3 sequence reads: CASTWRGGLVSAIQYF. DNA for the CDR3: TGTGCCAGCACCTGGAGGGGGGGACTAGTAAGCGCCATTCAGTACTTC.